The clone carrying this TCR beta chain was detected many times. What it recognizes is unknown. In germline, CDR1 is SGHDN, CDR2 FVKESK. The CDR3 contains 14 residues. With 4 bases clipped from V and 2 bases from J, the junction kept 3 bases outside the gene matches. The sample comes from a study of blood T cells in healthy people across ages. Looking at the study overall: The capture of about one barcoded beta molecule per two T cells was achieved by template switching. Findings of the study overall: It was the long-lived donors that had more naive CD4+ cells and higher diversity than aged donors.

Next came a second PCR, run for roughly 6 to 11 cycles, which used a sample-barcoded 5' primer along with a J-beta primer mix. A template-switch adaptor with 12 random nucleotides tagged each cDNA molecule. TCRdb re-derived calls from the 5' RACE reads in MiXCR, one entry per CDR3 protein. The data contain about 670,000 distinct CDR3 sequences, around 38% of them singletons. Researchers isolated at least 7 million PBMCs per sample. The sequence was collected from a man of 80 years or more in good health. Sequenced sample: blood. The rearrangement joins TRBV14 to TRBJ2-5, with 8 positions matching TRBD1. The CDR3 region has the DNA TGTGCCAGCAGCCGAAACAGGGGGCAAGAGACCCAGTACTTC. Translation: CASSRNRGQETQYF.